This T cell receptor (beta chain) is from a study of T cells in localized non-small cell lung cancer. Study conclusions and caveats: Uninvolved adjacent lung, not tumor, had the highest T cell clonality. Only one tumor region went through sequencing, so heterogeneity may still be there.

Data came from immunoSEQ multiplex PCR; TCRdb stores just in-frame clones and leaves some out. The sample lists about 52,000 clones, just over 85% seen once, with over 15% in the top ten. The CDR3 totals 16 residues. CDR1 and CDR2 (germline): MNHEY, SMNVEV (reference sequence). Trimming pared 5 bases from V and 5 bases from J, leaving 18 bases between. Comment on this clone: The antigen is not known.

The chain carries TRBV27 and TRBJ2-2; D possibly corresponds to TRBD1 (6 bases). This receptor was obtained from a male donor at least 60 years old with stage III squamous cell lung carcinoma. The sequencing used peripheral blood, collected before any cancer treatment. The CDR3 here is CASSPIRGRGTGELFF. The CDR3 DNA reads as TGTGCCAGCAGTCCCATCAGGGGAAGAGGTACCGGGGAGCTGTTTTTT.